This passage covers 4 T cell receptor beta chains from one sample sequenced in a study of blood T cell repertoires in COVID-19. The assay was immunoSEQ multiplex PCR, and TCRdb's table has in-frame clones only and misses some. The sample lists fewer than 400,000 clones; about 90% were seen once. The sample was PBMCs or T cells enriched from blood (not recorded which). Receptors were obtained from a man aged 25 to 45 who had recovered from COVID-19.

The V gene is TRBV5-4, the J gene TRBJ1-3, with D unresolved. V was clipped by 4 bases and J by 2 bases, with 13 bases between them. Germline V lookup: CDR1 SGHNT, CDR2 YYREEE (reference sequence). The CDR3 consists of 15 residues. The CDR3 is CASSPDTYPGNTIYF. The DNA of the CDR3 is TGTGCCAGCAGCCCCGACACCTATCCTGGAAACACCATATATTTT.

In DNA form, the CDR3 reads TGTGCCAGCACCCTGGGGGCCTCTGGGGCCAACGTCCTGACTTTC. Amino acids: CASTLGASGANVLTF. The rearrangement links TRBV28 to TRBJ2-6; D is possibly TRBD1 (6 bases). Trimming took 7 bases from V and 0 from J, leaving 10 bases between them. The CDR3 runs to 15 residues. Germline lookup yields CDR1 MDHEN and CDR2 SYDVKM.

The rearrangement uses TRBV12-5 and TRBJ2-1; maybe TRBD1 (6 bases). Looked up from germline, CDR1 is LGHNT and CDR2 is FRNRAP. The CDR3 spans 15 residues. V gave up 1 base and J gave up 6 bases, with 13 bases separating them. The CDR3 protein is CASGLEPTGTNEQFF. For the CDR3, the DNA is TGTGCTAGTGGTTTGGAACCGACAGGTACCAATGAGCAGTTCTTC.

This chain joins TRBV30 and TRBJ2-5, with 8 positions matching TRBD2. Unmatched junction bases numbered 8, after V lost 5 bases and J lost 0 bases. CDR1 GTSNPN and CDR2 SVGIG come from the germline V gene (reference sequence). The CDR3 sequence is 15 residues long. CDR3 sequence reads: CAWARGGSDQETQYF. The CDR3 DNA reads TGTGCCTGGGCTCGGGGGGGGTCGGACCAAGAGACCCAGTACTTC.